These 31 T cell receptor beta chains came from one sample sequenced in a study of T cells in Graves' hyperthyroidism and ophthalmopathy. Researchers took RNA transcripts and amplified the TCR beta CDR3 regions from them. Primed by the HTBI set, a first-round RT-PCR was run on the TCR CDR3. TCRdb re-called the multiplex PCR reads with MiXCR, one entry per CDR3 protein. The sample contains some 760,000 distinct CDR3 sequences, approximately 15% of which appear only once. Input material: blood. The receptors here all came from a woman aged 18-30 years with Graves' hyperthyroidism.

The chain recombines TRBV19 with TRBJ2-7; tentative D call: TRBD1 (6 bases). V lost 5 bases to trimming and J lost 2 bases, with 16 bases between them. Germline CDR1 LNHDA, CDR2 SQIVND (reference sequence). The CDR3 is 15 amino acids. CDR3 sequence reads: CASSPKDSLTYEQYF. Here the CDR3 DNA reads TGTGCCAGTAGTCCAAAGGACAGTTTAACCTACGAGCAGTACTTC.

This clonotype was picked up a small number of times. The gene calls are TRBV6-1 and TRBJ2-5; the D is unclear. Trimming removed 1 base at V and 2 bases at J, with 11 bases between. CDR3 size: 15 residues. Germline CDR1 and CDR2: MNHNS and SASEGT. CDR3 nucleotides: TGTGCCAGCAGTGAAGGGGCAGGCACTCAAGAGACCCAGTACTTC. It yields the protein CASSEGAGTQETQYF.

The sample holds a few counts of this clonotype. The V gene is TRBV19, the J gene TRBJ2-1; D not certain. V lost 7 bases and J lost 2, with 12 bases in between. CDR3 length: 14 residues. CDR1 and CDR2 (germline): LNHDA, SQIVND (reference sequence). CDR3 residues: CASTEGRTYNEQFF. The CDR3 DNA sequence: TGTGCCAGTACAGAAGGCCGAACCTACAATGAGCAGTTCTTC.

This clonotype was counted only a few times. The gene calls are TRBV20-1 and TRBJ2-5; TRBD2 matches 13 bases. The CDR3 sequence is 19 residues long. V lost 1 base and J lost 3; bases outside the gene matches: 14. Germline V CDR1 and CDR2: DFQATT, SNEGSKA (reference sequence). CDR3 residues: CSARAPAGTSGAREETQYF. CDR3 sequence (DNA): TGCAGTGCTAGAGCCCCGGCCGGGACTAGCGGGGCTCGGGAAGAGACCCAGTACTTC.

The V call is TRBV20-1, the J call TRBJ2-1, with 10 bases identical to TRBD2. V trimming: 5 bases; J trimming: 4 bases; junction bases outside the gene matches: 8. Per the germline V gene, CDR1 is DFQATT and CDR2 is SNEGSKA (reference sequence). This CDR3 has 15 residues. CDR3 residues: CSARRASGSYNEQFF. The CDR3 DNA sequence: TGCAGTGCTCGCCGGGCTAGCGGGAGTTACAATGAGCAGTTCTTC.

In this sample, this clonotype turned up many times. V usage is TRBV6-2 or TRBV6-3 and J usage is TRBJ2-1, with 7 bases aligning to TRBD1. The CDR3 is 16 residues long. Trimming cost V 0 bases and J 5 bases; bases outside gene matches: 7. CDR1 and CDR2 (germline): MNHEY, SVGEGT. DNA for the CDR3: TGTGCCAGCAGTTACTCCCCGGGACAGTTCGACAATGAGCAGTTCTTC. It encodes CASSYSPGQFDNEQFF.

This clonotype was counted between two and nine times. The rearrangement joins TRBV12-3 or TRBV12-4 to TRBJ2-1, with D unresolved. CDR3 length equals 17 residues. Trimming took 1 base from V and 2 from J, leaving 15 bases between them. DNA for the CDR3: TGTGCCAGCAGTTTAGGGGGTCTGGCCGGAACCTACAATGAGCAGTTCTTC. Its translation: CASSLGGLAGTYNEQFF.

In its sample, this clonotype was seen many times. The CDR3 coding sequence is TGTGCCAGCAGCGCGGACAGGGGCAATCAGCCCCAGCATTTT. It codes for CASSADRGNQPQHF. The rearrangement joins TRBV2 to TRBJ1-5; 8 bases match TRBD1. The CDR3 extends over 14 amino acids. Germline CDR1 is SNHLY and CDR2 is FYNNEI. The V segment lost 6 bases and the J segment 2 bases; nucleotides outside the gene matches: 3.

This chain joins TRBV7-8 and TRBJ1-2; 10 nucleotides match TRBD1. Germline CDR1 reads SGHVS; CDR2 reads FQNEAQ. CDR3 length: 17 amino acids. The junction had 12 bases not matched to a gene; V was cut back by 4 bases and J by 4 bases. The CDR3 loop is CASSSSRQGAVGYGYTF. The CDR3 nucleotides are TGTGCCAGCAGCTCCTCCCGACAGGGGGCCGTGGGCTATGGCTACACCTTC.

This clonotype has a handful of counts. The V gene is TRBV5-1, the J gene TRBJ2-7; TRBD2 matches at 11 bases. The ends lost 7 bases at V and 0 bases at J; junction bases unmatched: 6. Germline V gene lookup returns CDR1 SGHRS and CDR2 YFSETQ. The CDR3 is made up of 15 amino acids. DNA of the CDR3: TGCGCCAGCGGGCTAGCGGGAGGCCTCTCCTACGAGCAGTACTTC. Translated, it gives CASGLAGGLSYEQYF.

This clonotype was counted a few times. This chain connects TRBV6-4 to TRBJ2-3; D might be TRBD2 (6 bases). Per the germline V gene, CDR1 is MRHNA and CDR2 is SNTAGT. The length of the CDR3 is 14 residues. V was shortened by 3 bases and J by 4 bases, with 11 bases between the two germline ends. The CDR3 DNA sequence: TGTGCCAGCAGTGAGGACTGGGGGGCAGATACGCAGTATTTT. The encoded protein is CASSEDWGADTQYF.

This clonotype was picked up many times. The J gene is TRBJ1-1, the V gene TRBV6-2 or TRBV6-3; 7 positions agree with TRBD1. This CDR3 contains 15 residues. V shed 4 bases, J shed 6 bases, and the junction held 11 bases outside the gene matches. Germline V lookup: CDR1 MNHEY, CDR2 SVGEGT. This CDR3 reads CASSSYSDRASEAFF. The CDR3 DNA reads as TGTGCCAGCAGTTCCTACTCCGACAGGGCCTCTGAAGCTTTCTTT.

This chain joins TRBV28 and TRBJ1-5; 10 positions agree with TRBD1. The germline CDR1 and CDR2 sequences are MDHEN and SYDVKM. Germline trimming cut 6 bases from V and 9 bases from J; bases unmatched to any gene: 11. The CDR3 consists of 15 residues. CDR3 protein: CASRIRTGGPRPQHF. The CDR3 nucleotides read TGTGCCAGCAGAATTCGGACAGGGGGACCCCGGCCCCAGCATTTT.

The J gene is TRBJ2-2, the V gene TRBV9, with D hard to call. V shed 0 bases and J shed 3 bases, with 15 bases lying between them. CDR1 is SGDLS, CDR2 YYNGEE, per germline. This CDR3 has 17 amino acids. The CDR3 DNA reads TGTGCCAGCAGCGTAGCTACGGGTGGGCCATACACCGGGGAGCTGTTTTTT. Residues: CASSVATGGPYTGELFF.

The gene calls are TRBV4-2 and TRBJ2-1, with D hard to call. Germline V CDR1 and CDR2: LGHNA, YNFKEQ. V gave up 6 bases and J gave up 2 bases, with 23 bases separating them. This CDR3 comprises 18 residues. CDR3 in DNA: TGTGCCAGCAGACTCTACCCCGACCATACCGGTCCCTACAATGAGCAGTTCTTC. It specifies CASRLYPDHTGPYNEQFF.

This clonotype was counted many times. The V call is TRBV20-1, the J call TRBJ2-7; D might be TRBD2 (6 bases). The CDR3 is made up of 13 amino acids. V was shortened by 2 bases and J by 2 bases, with 10 bases between the two germline ends. Germline V gene sequence: CDR1 DFQATT, CDR2 SNEGSKA (reference sequence). The CDR3: CSARTAGTYEQYF. In nucleotides, the CDR3 is TGCAGTGCTAGAACGGCGGGAACCTACGAGCAGTACTTC.

The chain uses TRBV2 and TRBJ2-4; D may be TRBD2 (5 bases). V was pared by 4 bases and J by 3 bases, with 10 bases between. This CDR3 comprises 14 residues. Germline assignment: CDR1 SNHLY and CDR2 FYNNEI. CDR3 nucleotides: TGTGCCAGCAGTGGGATTGGGAGCAAAAACATTCAGTACTTC. Encoded protein: CASSGIGSKNIQYF.

The chain carries TRBV20-1 and TRBJ1-2, with D possibly matching TRBD1 (6 bases). The CDR3 covers 13 residues. The germline gives CDR1 DFQATT, CDR2 SNEGSKA (reference sequence). The V gene lost 4 bases and the J gene lost 2 bases, with 11 bases spanning the gap. As DNA, the CDR3 is TGCAGTGCTACCGGGACAACGAACTATGGCTACACCTTC. This encodes CSATGTTNYGYTF.

The gene calls are TRBV10-3 and TRBJ2-2; a weak D match, TRBD2 (5 bases). Germline V lookup: CDR1 ENHRY, CDR2 SYGVKD. The germline V and J ends were trimmed by 3 bases and 4 bases, with 6 bases remaining between them. The CDR3 extends over 13 amino acids. CDR3 amino acids: CAISDAGTGELFF. The CDR3 DNA reads as TGTGCCATCAGTGACGCGGGCACCGGGGAGCTGTTTTTT.

The chain employs TRBV7-2 and TRBJ2-7; TRBD2 matches 8 bases. V trimming: 5 bases; J trimming: 2 bases; junction bases outside the gene matches: 20. CDR3 length: 19 residues. Germline CDR1 is SGHTA and CDR2 is FQGNSA. The CDR3, as DNA: TGTGCCAGCAGCCCCACGAGCGGGGGTTTCACCGCAACCCCCTACGAGCAGTACTTC. Its protein is CASSPTSGGFTATPYEQYF.

The rearrangement joins TRBV6-4 to TRBJ1-2, with 8 bases matching TRBD1. From germline, CDR1 is MRHNA and CDR2 SNTAGT. There are 14 residues in the CDR3. V lost 7 bases, J lost 5 bases, and 9 bases stayed unmatched. CDR3 residues: CASKQGDGVYGYTF. The CDR3 nucleotides are TGTGCCAGCAAACAGGGGGACGGCGTTTATGGCTACACCTTC.

In DNA form, the CDR3 reads TGTGCCAGCAGTTACTCGAAAAAGTCCGGCGGCGAGCAGTTCTTC. It translates to CASSYSKKSGGEQFF. This chain links TRBV6-2 or TRBV6-3 with TRBJ2-1; D uncertain. Deletions cut 0 bases from V and 10 bases from J, with 16 bases between. The CDR3 spans 15 residues. The V gene's germline CDR1 is MNHEY and CDR2 SVGEGT.

This sequence joins TRBV24-1 and TRBJ2-2, with TRBD1 matching 9 bases. The V and J ends lost 0 bases and 4 bases, in that order; junction bases with no gene match: 8. Per germline, CDR1 KGHDR and CDR2 SFDVKD. There are 18 residues in the CDR3. DNA of the CDR3: TGTGCCACCAGTGATTTGTCTTCGGGACAGGGAGGCACCGGGGAGCTGTTTTTT. It is translated as CATSDLSSGQGGTGELFF.

The chain employs TRBV6-2 or TRBV6-3 and TRBJ1-2; 8 bases are shared with TRBD1. This CDR3 is built from 14 residues. Per the germline V gene, CDR1 is MNHEY and CDR2 is SVGEGT. With V trimmed by 7 bases and J by 0 bases, 4 bases remained unmatched. In nucleotides, the CDR3 is TGTGCCAGCATGAGACAGGGGACTAACTATGGCTACACCTTC. It specifies CASMRQGTNYGYTF.

This clonotype was counted only a few times. The chain's CDR3 is CASSFQANSYEQYF. CDR3 bases: TGTGCCAGCAGTTTCCAGGCTAACTCCTACGAGCAGTACTTC. The V and J genes are TRBV27 and TRBJ2-7; no definite D call. CDR1 MNHEY and CDR2 SMNVEV come from the germline V gene (reference sequence). V lost 3 bases to trimming and J lost 0 bases, with 9 bases between them. The CDR3 has 14 amino acids.

The genes are TRBV9 and TRBJ1-2; D unclear. Germline CDR1 is SGDLS and CDR2 is YYNGEE. This CDR3 region has 16 residues. The V and J ends lost 0 bases and 2 bases respectively, with 14 bases between them. CDR3 in amino acids: CASSVGASGGNYGYTF. Here the CDR3 DNA reads TGTGCCAGCAGCGTAGGTGCGAGCGGAGGCAACTATGGCTACACCTTC.

There are many counts of this clonotype. This CDR3 is CASRSGTQGSYEQYF. The DNA for the CDR3 is TGTGCCAGCAGATCGGGGACACAGGGCTCCTACGAGCAGTACTTC. The chain links TRBV6-1 to TRBJ2-7; possibly TRBD1 for D (6 bases). The CDR3 extends over 15 amino acids. Per the germline V gene, CDR1 is MNHNS and CDR2 is SASEGT. Trimming stripped 6 bases from V and 0 bases from J, with 15 bases between.

This clonotype was observed at least ten times. V usage is TRBV5-1 and J usage is TRBJ2-1; tentatively, D is TRBD1 (6 bases). Germline CDR1 SGHRS, CDR2 YFSETQ. Trimming removed 4 bases at V and 4 bases at J, with 18 bases between. The CDR3 is made up of 16 amino acids. CDR3 in amino acids: CASSIQAGVAYNEQFF. CDR3 DNA sequence: TGCGCCAGCAGCATCCAAGCAGGGGTGGCGTACAATGAGCAGTTCTTC.

The chain joins TRBV20-1 to TRBJ2-3; tentative D call: TRBD1 (5 bases). Germline V gene lookup returns CDR1 DFQATT and CDR2 SNEGSKA (reference sequence). The V end was cut by 4 bases, the J end by 2 bases, with 13 bases between. CDR3 length: 14 amino acids. For the CDR3, the DNA is TGCAGTGCTATCCCTGCAGGGTCCACAGATACGCAGTATTTT. Protein product: CSAIPAGSTDTQYF.

This clonotype was picked up a small number of times. V is TRBV25-1 and J is TRBJ2-7, with TRBD2 matching 9 bases. CDR3 length: 16 residues. CDR1 is MGHDK, CDR2 SYGVNS, per germline. Unmatched junction bases numbered 3, after V lost 0 bases and J lost 0 bases. CDR3 residues: CASSEYASGDSYEQYF. CDR3 DNA sequence: TGTGCCAGCAGTGAATACGCTAGCGGGGACTCCTACGAGCAGTACTTC.

The chain has TRBV6-2 or TRBV6-3 and TRBJ2-5; TRBD1 matches at 10 bases. This CDR3 comprises 17 residues. The germline CDR1 and CDR2 sequences are MNHEY and SVGEGT. With V trimmed by 0 bases and J by 6 bases, 10 bases remained unmatched. As DNA, the CDR3 is TGTGCCAGCAGTTACTCATACGGACAGGGGGGAACGAAGACCCAGTACTTC. It specifies CASSYSYGQGGTKTQYF.